This TCR beta chain was identified in a study of OX40 agonist ivuxolimab in advanced cancers. As for the study in general: Eligibility rules accepted prior anti-PD-1, anti-PD-L1 or anti-CTLA-4 therapy, and around 43% had some.

There are 15 residues in the CDR3. The germline V and J ends were trimmed by 0 bases and 0 bases, with 9 bases remaining between them. The V gene's germline CDR1 is MGHRA and CDR2 YSYEKL. Libraries were prepared by immunoSEQ multiplex PCR; TCRdb keeps only in-frame clonotypes and omits some of them. The sample holds around 31,000 clones, approximately 89% seen once. Sequencing was performed on CD4+ or CD8+ T cells sorted from blood, taken in a trial of the OX40 agonist ivuxolimab. The chain combines TRBV4-1 with TRBJ2-7; D remains unclear. The receptor was isolated from an adult with an advanced solid tumor such as melanoma, head and neck, liver or kidney cancer. As DNA, the CDR3 is TGCGCCAGCAGCCAAGATGGTTATAGCTCCTACGAGCAGTACTTC. It specifies CASSQDGYSSYEQYF.